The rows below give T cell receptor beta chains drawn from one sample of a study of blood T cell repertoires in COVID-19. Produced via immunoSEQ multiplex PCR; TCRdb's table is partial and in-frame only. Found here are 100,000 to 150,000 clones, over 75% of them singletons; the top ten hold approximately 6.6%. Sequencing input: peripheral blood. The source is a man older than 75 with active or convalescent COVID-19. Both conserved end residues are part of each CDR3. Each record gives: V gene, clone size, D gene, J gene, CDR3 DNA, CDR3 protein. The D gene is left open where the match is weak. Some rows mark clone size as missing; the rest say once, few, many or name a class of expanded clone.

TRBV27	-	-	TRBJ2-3	TGTGCCAGCAGCCCAGGCGCGGGTACGCAGTATTTT	CASSPGAGTQYF
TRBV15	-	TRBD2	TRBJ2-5	TGTGCCACCAGCAGAGATAAGCGGCTAGCGGCACAAGAGACCCAGTACTTC	CATSRDKRLAAQETQYF
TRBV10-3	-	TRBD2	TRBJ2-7	TGTGCCATCACGGGGGGGCGGAAAAACTACGAGCAGTACTTC	CAITGGRKNYEQYF
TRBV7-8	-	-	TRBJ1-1	TGTGCCAGCAGCTTAGTTCGGGGGAACACTGAAGCTTTCTTT	CASSLVRGNTEAFF
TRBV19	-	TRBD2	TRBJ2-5	TGTGCCAGTACCAAGGTAGCGGGGGCCCAAGAGACCCAGTACTTC	CASTKVAGAQETQYF
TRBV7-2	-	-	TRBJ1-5	TGTGCCAGCAGCTTAGGGTCCGGGATTGCCGGGGGGAGCAATCAGCCCCAGCATTTT	CASSLGSGIAGGSNQPQHF
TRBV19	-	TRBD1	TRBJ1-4	TGTGCCAGTGCTCGGACAGGGGCCCTTGAAAAACTGTTTTTT	CASARTGALEKLFF
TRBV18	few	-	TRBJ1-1	TGTGCCAGCTCACCAACAGGGCTGAACACTGAAGCTTTCTTT	CASSPTGLNTEAFF
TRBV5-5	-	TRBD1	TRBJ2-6	TGTGCCAGCTCCCTGGGACAGGGGAGCTCTGGGGCCAACGTCCTGACTTTC	CASSLGQGSSGANVLTF
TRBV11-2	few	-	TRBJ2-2	TGTGCCAGCAGCTGGTCAGGGGTCGGGGAGCTGTTTTTT	CASSWSGVGELFF
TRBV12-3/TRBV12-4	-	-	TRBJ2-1	TGTGCCAGCACCCAGGCCCATGAGCAGTTCTTC	CASTQAHEQFF
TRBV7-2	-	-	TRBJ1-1	TGTGCCAGCAGCTTACAGGTTTTAGGCACTGAAGCTTTCTTT	CASSLQVLGTEAFF
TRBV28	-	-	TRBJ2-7	TGTGCCAGCAGTGCAAACCCAGGGGAGCAGTACTTC	CASSANPGEQYF
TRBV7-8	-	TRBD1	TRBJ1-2	TGTGCCAGCAGCAGAACCGGGACAGGGCCTTTCGGGGGCTACACCTTC	CASSRTGTGPFGGYTF
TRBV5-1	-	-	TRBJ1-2	TGCGCCAGCAGCTTCCAGGGGATCGGCTACACCTTC	CASSFQGIGYTF